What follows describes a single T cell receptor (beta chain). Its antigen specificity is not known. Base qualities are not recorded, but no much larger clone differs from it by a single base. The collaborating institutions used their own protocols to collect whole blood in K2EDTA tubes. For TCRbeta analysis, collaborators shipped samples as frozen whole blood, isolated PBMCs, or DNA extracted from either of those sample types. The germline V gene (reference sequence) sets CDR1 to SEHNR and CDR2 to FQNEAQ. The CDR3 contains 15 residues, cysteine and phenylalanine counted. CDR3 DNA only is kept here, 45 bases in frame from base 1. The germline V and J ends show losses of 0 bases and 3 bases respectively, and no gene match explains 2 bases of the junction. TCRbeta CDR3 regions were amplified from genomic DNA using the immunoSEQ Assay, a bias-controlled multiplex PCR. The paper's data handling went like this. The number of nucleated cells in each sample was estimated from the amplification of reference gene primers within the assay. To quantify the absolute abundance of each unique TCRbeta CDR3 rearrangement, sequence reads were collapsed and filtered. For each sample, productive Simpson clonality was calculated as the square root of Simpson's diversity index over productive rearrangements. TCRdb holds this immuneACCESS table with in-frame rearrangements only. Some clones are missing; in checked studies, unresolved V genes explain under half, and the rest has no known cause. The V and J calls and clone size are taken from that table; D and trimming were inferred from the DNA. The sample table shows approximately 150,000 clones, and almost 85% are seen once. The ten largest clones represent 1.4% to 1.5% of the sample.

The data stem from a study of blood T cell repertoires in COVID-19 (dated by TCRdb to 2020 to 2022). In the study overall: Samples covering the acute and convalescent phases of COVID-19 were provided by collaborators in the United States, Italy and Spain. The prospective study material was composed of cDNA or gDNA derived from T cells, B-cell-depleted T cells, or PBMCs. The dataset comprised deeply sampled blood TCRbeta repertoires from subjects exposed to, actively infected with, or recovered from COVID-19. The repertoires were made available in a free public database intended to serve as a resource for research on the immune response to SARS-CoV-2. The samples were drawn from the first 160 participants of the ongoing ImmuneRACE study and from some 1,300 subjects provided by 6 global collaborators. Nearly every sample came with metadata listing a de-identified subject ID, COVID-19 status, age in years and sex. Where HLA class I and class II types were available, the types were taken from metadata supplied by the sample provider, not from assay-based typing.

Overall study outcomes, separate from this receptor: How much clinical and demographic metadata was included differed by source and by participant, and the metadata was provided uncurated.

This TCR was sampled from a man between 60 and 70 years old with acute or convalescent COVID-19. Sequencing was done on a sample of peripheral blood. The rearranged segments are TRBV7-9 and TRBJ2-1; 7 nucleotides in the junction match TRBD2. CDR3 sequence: CASSLASGVYNEQFF. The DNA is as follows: TGTGCCAGCAGCTTAGCCAGCGGGGTCTACAATGAGCAGTTCTTC.